A selection of T cell receptor beta chains follows, all from one sample in a study of PD-1 blockade in classical Hodgkin lymphoma. Measured with immunoSEQ multiplex PCR; TCRdb has only the in-frame clones, and not every one. The table records about 10,000 clones, 92% of them present only once. The sample here was peripheral blood mononuclear cells (PBMCs), taken at baseline. Receptors originate from a human donor with classical Hodgkin lymphoma. CDR3s include the opening cysteine and the closing phenylalanine or tryptophan. D genes are given only for firm matches. A clone size is listed for some rows: how often the clone was seen (once, few, many), or a class if it is expanded.

>NA|TRBV4-1|TRBJ2-7|NA
CASSHGAGGSYEQYF
TGCGCCAGCAGCCACGGGGCAGGGGGGTCCTACGAGCAGTACTTC
>NA|TRBV6-6|TRBJ1-1|NA
CASIPRLHTEAFF
TGTGCCAGCATCCCTCGACTGCACACTGAAGCTTTCTTT
>NA|TRBV10-2|TRBJ2-1|NA
CASSVSGPFNEQFF
TGCGCCAGCAGTGTCTCCGGGCCATTCAATGAGCAGTTCTTC
>TRBD1|TRBV7-2|TRBJ2-7|NA
CASSLATGGTYEQYF
TGTGCCAGCAGCTTAGCCACAGGGGGAACTTACGAGCAGTACTTC
>NA|TRBV12-5|TRBJ1-3|NA
CASGPRSGPSGNTIYF
TGTGCTAGTGGTCCCCGGTCAGGGCCCTCTGGAAACACCATATATTTT
>TRBD2|TRBV10-3|TRBJ2-1|NA
CAIKSSGVYNEQFF
TGTGCCATCAAATCTAGCGGGGTCTACAATGAGCAGTTCTTC
>NA|TRBV11-3|TRBJ2-7|once
CASSFATSLSYEQYF
TGTGCCAGCAGCTTCGCGACGTCCCTCTCCTACGAGCAGTACTTC
>TRBD2|TRBV28|TRBJ2-2|NA
CASSFSGRLTGELFF
TGTGCCAGCAGTTTTAGCGGGAGGCTCACCGGGGAGCTGTTTTTT
>TRBD2|TRBV29-1|TRBJ2-2|NA
CSVGTSGNTGELFF
TGCAGCGTTGGTACTAGCGGGAACACCGGGGAGCTGTTTTTT
>TRBD1|TRBV19|TRBJ1-2|NA
CASSMTGGYYGYTF
TGTGCCAGTAGTATGACAGGGGGCTACTATGGCTACACCTTC
>NA|TRBV18|TRBJ2-4|NA
CASSLGWETGKNIQYF
TGTGCCAGCTCACTAGGGTGGGAAACCGGGAAGAACATTCAGTACTTC
>NA|TRBV4-1|TRBJ2-5|NA
CASSHSSKPGRRQETQYF
TGCGCCAGCAGCCATTCCTCGAAACCGGGACGACGCCAAGAGACCCAGTACTTC
>NA|TRBV19|TRBJ1-2|NA
CASSITGSYGYTF
TGTGCCAGTAGTATAACAGGATCCTATGGCTACACCTTC
>NA|TRBV7-9|TRBJ2-2|NA
CASSLGAPGELFF
TGTGCCAGCAGCTTAGGGGCACCCGGGGAGCTGTTTTTT
>TRBD1|TRBV14|TRBJ2-7|NA
CASSHDRVSYEQYF
TGTGCCAGCAGCCACGACAGGGTGTCCTACGAGCAGTACTTC
>TRBD2|TRBV5-4|TRBJ2-7|few
CASSLSSGRDYEQYF
TGTGCCAGCAGCTTGTCTAGCGGGAGGGATTACGAGCAGTACTTC
>NA|TRBV20-1|TRBJ2-1|NA
CSASRGEQFF
TGCAGTGCTAGCCGGGGTGAGCAGTTCTTC
>NA|TRBV19|TRBJ2-5|NA
CASSVQPYTPETQYF
TGTGCCAGTAGTGTTCAGCCCTACACCCCAGAGACCCAGTACTTC
>TRBD2|TRBV6-5|TRBJ2-3|NA
CASSLAGREGPDTQYF
TGTGCCAGCAGTTTGGCCGGGCGGGAGGGCCCAGATACGCAGTATTTT
>NA|TRBV19|TRBJ2-4|NA
CASSIRPPLAKNIQYF
TGTGCCAGTAGTATTCGTCCCCCTTTAGCCAAAAACATTCAGTACTTC
>NA|TRBV10-3|TRBJ1-3|once
CAISPTGLVSGNTIYF
TGTGCCATCAGTCCCACAGGGTTAGTCTCTGGAAACACCATATATTTT
>NA|TRBV2|TRBJ2-1|NA
CASSKESGLEQFF
TGTGCCAGCAGTAAAGAATCCGGATTAGAGCAGTTCTTC
>TRBD2|TRBV7-2|TRBJ2-5|once
CASSLGTGLAIDTQYF
TGTGCCAGCAGCTTGGGGACTGGACTAGCGATAGATACCCAGTACTTC
>NA|TRBV19|TRBJ1-1|NA
CATNLGLARTEAFF
TGTGCCACCAACTTGGGGCTAGCTAGGACTGAAGCTTTCTTT
>NA|TRBV11-2|TRBJ1-1|NA
CASGRVREDTEAFF
TGTGCCAGCGGCAGGGTTCGAGAGGACACTGAAGCTTTCTTT
>NA|TRBV7-1|TRBJ2-1|NA
CASSPLGNEQFF
TGTGCCAGCAGCCCCCTCGGAAATGAGCAGTTCTTC
>TRBD1|TRBV28|TRBJ1-1|NA
CASSSPGTENTEAFF
TGTGCCAGCAGTTCCCCCGGGACAGAGAACACTGAAGCTTTCTTT
>TRBD2|TRBV28|TRBJ2-4|NA
CASSLVGLAVAKNIQYF
TGTGCCAGCAGTTTAGTGGGACTAGCGGTAGCCAAAAACATTCAGTACTTC
>NA|TRBV7-6|TRBJ1-3|NA
CASSLSQSGRKNTIYF
TGTGCCAGCAGCTTATCCCAGTCGGGTCGAAAAAACACCATATATTTT